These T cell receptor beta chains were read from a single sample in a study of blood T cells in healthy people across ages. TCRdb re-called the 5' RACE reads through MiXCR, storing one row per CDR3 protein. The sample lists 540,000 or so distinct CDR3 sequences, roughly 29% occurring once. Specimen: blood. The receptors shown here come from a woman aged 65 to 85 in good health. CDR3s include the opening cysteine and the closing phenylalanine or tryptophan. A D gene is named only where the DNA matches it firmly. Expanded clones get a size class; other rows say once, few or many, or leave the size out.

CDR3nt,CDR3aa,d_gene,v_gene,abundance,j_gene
TGTGCCAGCAGCGTAGCAGGGGGGGAGAATACGCAGTATTTT,CASSVAGGENTQYF,.,TRBV9,.,TRBJ2-3
TGCGCCAGCAGCCAAGCCCCAGGTCTGAACGAGCAGTACTTC,CASSQAPGLNEQYF,.,TRBV4-1,few,TRBJ2-7
TGCGCCAGCAGCCAAGAAAAGCTGGACAGGGGTAATTCACCCCTCCACTTT,CASSQEKLDRGNSPLHF,TRBD1,TRBV4-3,few,TRBJ1-6
TGCAGTGCCAGAGCAGGGTACGAGCAGTACTTC,CSARAGYEQYF,.,TRBV20-1,many,TRBJ2-7
TGCAGCGTTGCGGGGGGAGGGTCTGAAAAACTGTTTTTT,CSVAGGGSEKLFF,.,TRBV29-1,.,TRBJ1-4
TGCGCCAGCAGCTTGAGGAGCGGGGTGATCACAGATACGCAGCATTTT,CASSLRSGVITDTQHF,.,TRBV5-1,.,TRBJ1-5
TGCAGTGCTTCCAGGGGAGGGTTCGATAATTCACCCCTCCACTTT,CSASRGGFDNSPLHF,.,TRBV20-1,.,TRBJ1-6
TGTGCCAGCAGCCTTTTGAGTGGGGGGGGCACAGATACGCAGTATTTT,CASSLLSGGGTDTQYF,TRBD2,TRBV3-1,.,TRBJ2-3
TGTGCCAGCAGCTTAGAAGTCAGGGCAGAGCAGTTCTTC,CASSLEVRAEQFF,.,TRBV7-9,few,TRBJ2-1
TGTGCCAGCAGCACTCTAGCGGGGGGTGGCGGGGAGCTGTTTTTT,CASSTLAGGGGELFF,TRBD2,TRBV2,.,TRBJ2-2
TGCGCCAGCAGCTTTGGACTAGCGGGGGGGCGTGTCAAAAACATTCAGTACTTC,CASSFGLAGGRVKNIQYF,TRBD2,TRBV5-1,.,TRBJ2-4
TGTGCCAGTAGTATAGCCCAAAAGGGCGAGCAGTACTTC,CASSIAQKGEQYF,.,TRBV19,few,TRBJ2-7
TGTGCCAGCTCACCACCAGGCAGGGCCCCCCAAGAGACCCAGTACTTC,CASSPPGRAPQETQYF,.,TRBV18,few,TRBJ2-5
TGCAGCGCATCTCGACAGGGGGCTAATGAAAAACTGTTTTTT,CSASRQGANEKLFF,TRBD1,TRBV29-1,many,TRBJ1-4
TGTGCCAGCAGCGTAGAGACAGGGGCACTCTATGGCTACACCTTC,CASSVETGALYGYTF,TRBD1,TRBV9,.,TRBJ1-2
TGCGCCAGCAGCCCGGCCTACTCGACGGGGCAACGCCAAGAGACCCAGTACTTC,CASSPAYSTGQRQETQYF,.,TRBV5-1,.,TRBJ2-5
TGTGCCAGCAGTTCCGGGACAGGGGGCGTCGGGGGTCAGCCCCAGCATTTT,CASSSGTGGVGGQPQHF,TRBD1,TRBV6-5,.,TRBJ1-5
TGTGCCAGCAGCTCGCAGACAGGGGGGGACAATGAGCAGTTCTTC,CASSSQTGGDNEQFF,TRBD1,TRBV7-3,few,TRBJ2-1
TGCAGTGCTAGCGGGGGGGTTAGCACAGATACGCAGTATTTT,CSASGGVSTDTQYF,TRBD2,TRBV20-1,few,TRBJ2-3
TGTGCCAGCAGCCCCCGGATTCCCTACGAGCAGTACTTC,CASSPRIPYEQYF,.,TRBV3-1,few,TRBJ2-7